This passage covers 4 T cell receptor beta chains from one sample sequenced in a study of blood T cell repertoires in COVID-19. Using immunoSEQ multiplex PCR, the repertoire was profiled, and TCRdb retains in-frame clones only, with some absent. The repertoire has some 450,000 clones, roughly 89% of them found once; the top ten carry 0.8% to 1%. Sequencing was performed on peripheral blood. The receptors derive from a man in his late teens or twenties with COVID-19, enrolled during active disease.

The gene calls are TRBV24-1 and TRBJ1-4; D is perhaps TRBD1 (5 bases). The germline CDR1 and CDR2 sequences are KGHDR and SFDVKD. Trimming cost V 3 bases and J 4 bases, with 11 bases left between them. The CDR3 length is 15 residues. The CDR3 sequence is CATSDRTLSNEKLFF. DNA of the CDR3: TGTGCCACCAGTGATCGGACACTCAGTAATGAAAAACTGTTTTTT.

The chain has TRBV2 and TRBJ2-1; TRBD1 might be the D (5 bases). Germline CDR1 and CDR2: SNHLY and FYNNEI. V lost 4 bases and J 16 bases, leaving 20 bases between the germline ends. The CDR3 is 13 residues long. The CDR3 nucleotides are TGTGCCAGCAGTGTGCAGGGAAATTCACCGGTTTTCTTC. It is translated as CASSVQGNSPVFF.

V gene TRBV24-1 combines with J gene TRBJ2-1; 14 nucleotides agree with TRBD2. The CDR3 contains 16 residues. The V and J ends lost 2 bases and 9 bases, in that order; junction bases with no gene match: 5. CDR1 and CDR2 from the germline V gene are KGHDR and SFDVKD. The CDR3 nucleotides read TGTGCCACCAGTGATTGGACTAGCGGGAGGTTGAGTGAGCAGTTCTTC. It is translated as CATSDWTSGRLSEQFF.

The chain couples TRBV21-1 to TRBJ2-7; the table names TRBD2, a call not compared with the DNA. TRBV21-1 corresponds to a pseudogene. This CDR3 spans 14 amino acids. CDR3 bases: TGTGCCAGCACCACTAGCGGGAGTTCCTACGAGCAGTACTTC. This encodes CASTTSGSSYEQYF.